Included here is one T cell receptor beta chain sequence, with context. Clones were read by immunoSEQ multiplex PCR, and TCRdb kept only the in-frame ones, dropping some. Counted here are 70,000 to 95,000 clones, roughly 96% occurring once; the ten biggest clones make up under 0.04%. These data are taken from a study of siplizumab effects on memory and regulatory T cells. Naive, memory, effector memory and TEMRA subsets that were unstimulated underwent sequencing in a few donor pairs. The V gene's germline CDR1 is SGHTA and CDR2 FQGTGA. The CDR3 contains 13 residues. V dropped 5 bases and J dropped 5; count of bases not matched to a gene: 4.

This TCR was sampled from a human donor in good health. This chain connects TRBV7-3 to TRBJ1-1, with 8 bases matching TRBD1. What was sequenced was naive CD4+ T cells sorted from blood. In DNA, the CDR3 is TGTGCCAGCAGCGTCCGGGACAGGACTGAAGCTTTCTTT. Encoded protein: CASSVRDRTEAFF.